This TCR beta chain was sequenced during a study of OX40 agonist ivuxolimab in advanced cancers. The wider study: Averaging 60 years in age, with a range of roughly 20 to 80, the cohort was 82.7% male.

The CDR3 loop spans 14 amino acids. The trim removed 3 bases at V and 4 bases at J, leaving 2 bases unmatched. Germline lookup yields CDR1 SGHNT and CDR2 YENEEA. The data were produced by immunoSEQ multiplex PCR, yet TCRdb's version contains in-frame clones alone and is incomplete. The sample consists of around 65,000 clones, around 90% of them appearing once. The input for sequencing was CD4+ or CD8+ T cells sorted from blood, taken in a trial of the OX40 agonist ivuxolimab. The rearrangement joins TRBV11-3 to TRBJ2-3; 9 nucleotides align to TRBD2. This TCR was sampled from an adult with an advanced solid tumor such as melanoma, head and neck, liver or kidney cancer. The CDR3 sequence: CASSFGGRADTQYF. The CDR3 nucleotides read TGTGCCAGCAGCTTCGGCGGGAGGGCAGATACGCAGTATTTT.